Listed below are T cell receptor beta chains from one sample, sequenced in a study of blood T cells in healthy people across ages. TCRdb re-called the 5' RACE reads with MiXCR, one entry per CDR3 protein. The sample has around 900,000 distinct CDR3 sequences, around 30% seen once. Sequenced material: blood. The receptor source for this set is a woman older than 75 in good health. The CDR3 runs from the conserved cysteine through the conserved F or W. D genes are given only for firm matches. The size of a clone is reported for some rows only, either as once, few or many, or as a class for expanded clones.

CDR3: CASSMADGARETQYF
DNA: TGTGCCAGTAGTATGGCTGACGGGGCCCGGGAGACCCAGTACTTC
size: -
J: TRBJ2-5
V: TRBV19
D: -

CDR3: CASSVAWGAGDTQYF
DNA: TGTGCCAGCAGCGTAGCTTGGGGGGCAGGAGATACGCAGTATTTT
size: many
J: TRBJ2-3
V: TRBV9
D: -

CDR3: CAWSVQAGELFF
DNA: TGTGCCTGGAGTGTACAAGCCGGGGAGCTGTTTTTT
size: -
J: TRBJ2-2
V: TRBV30
D: -

CDR3: CASSLGGLALNEQFF
DNA: TGCGCCAGCAGCTTGGGAGGCTTGGCCCTGAATGAGCAGTTCTTC
size: many
J: TRBJ2-1
V: TRBV5-1
D: -

CDR3: CASSLTSGKQFF
DNA: TGTGCCAGCAGCTTAACTAGCGGAAAGCAGTTCTTC
size: many
J: TRBJ2-1
V: TRBV5-6
D: TRBD2

CDR3: CAISLHYSNTGELFF
DNA: TGTGCCATCAGTCTCCACTATTCGAACACCGGGGAGCTGTTTTTT
size: -
J: TRBJ2-2
V: TRBV10-3
D: -

CDR3: CASSARDRGTEAFF
DNA: TGTGCCAGCAGCGCACGGGACAGGGGGACTGAAGCTTTCTTT
size: few
J: TRBJ1-1
V: TRBV3-1
D: TRBD1

CDR3: CASGLAGASNEQFF
DNA: TGTGCCAGCGGGCTAGCGGGAGCATCCAATGAGCAGTTCTTC
size: -
J: TRBJ2-1
V: TRBV25-1
D: TRBD2

CDR3: CSVEDLTPKASGANVLTF
DNA: TGCAGCGTTGAAGATCTTACCCCGAAAGCCTCTGGGGCCAACGTCCTGACTTTC
size: many
J: TRBJ2-6
V: TRBV29-1
D: -

CDR3: CASSLNRGLETQYF
DNA: TGTGCCAGCAGTTTAAACAGGGGGTTAGAGACCCAGTACTTC
size: many
J: TRBJ2-5
V: TRBV28
D: TRBD1

CDR3: CAWSYGGGEQPQHF
DNA: TGTGCATGGAGTTATGGGGGAGGTGAGCAGCCCCAGCATTTT
size: -
J: TRBJ1-5
V: TRBV30
D: -

CDR3: CASSPPRRGGETQYF
DNA: TGTGCCAGCTCACCACCGCGACGGGGGGGAGAGACCCAGTACTTC
size: -
J: TRBJ2-5
V: TRBV18
D: TRBD2

CDR3: CSAEGLDEQYF
DNA: TGCAGTGCTGAAGGCTTGGACGAGCAGTACTTC
size: -
J: TRBJ2-7
V: TRBV20-1
D: -

CDR3: CASSQVGQGGGNIQYF
DNA: TGCGCCAGCAGCCAAGTGGGACAGGGTGGGGGAAACATTCAGTACTTC
size: many
J: TRBJ2-4
V: TRBV4-3
D: TRBD1

CDR3: CAWSVSVYGYTF
DNA: TGTGCCTGGAGTGTTTCCGTCTATGGCTACACCTTC
size: few
J: TRBJ1-2
V: TRBV30
D: -

CDR3: CASSQGGQVAKNIQYF
DNA: TGCGCCAGCAGCCAAGGGGGACAAGTAGCCAAAAACATTCAGTACTTC
size: -
J: TRBJ2-4
V: TRBV4-3
D: -

CDR3: CASSLVDGIRDGYTF
DNA: TGTGCCAGCAGCTTAGTTGACGGGATTAGAGATGGCTACACCTTC
size: many
J: TRBJ1-2
V: TRBV7-2
D: -

CDR3: CASSQEVSGAPYEQYF
DNA: TGCGCCAGCAGCCAAGAGGTGAGCGGAGCCCCCTACGAGCAGTACTTC
size: -
J: TRBJ2-7
V: TRBV4-1
D: -

CDR3: CAIQESLPPYEQYF
DNA: TGTGCCATCCAGGAGTCCCTACCCCCCTACGAGCAGTACTTC
size: many
J: TRBJ2-7
V: TRBV6-5
D: -

CDR3: CASKSSQETQYF
DNA: TGTGCCAGCAAATCGTCCCAAGAGACCCAGTACTTC
size: many
J: TRBJ2-5
V: TRBV6-2/TRBV6-3
D: -

CDR3: CATDYGGGRSYEQYF
DNA: TGTGCCACCGACTACGGGGGGGGACGCTCCTACGAGCAGTACTTC
size: many
J: TRBJ2-7
V: TRBV28
D: TRBD2

CDR3: CAIQPPTGASTDTQYF
DNA: TGTGCCATCCAACCCCCTACGGGGGCCAGCACAGATACGCAGTATTTT
size: many
J: TRBJ2-3
V: TRBV12-3/TRBV12-4
D: -

CDR3: CASSVLTSGGLGEQYF
DNA: TGTGCCAGCAGTGTACTGACTAGCGGGGGGCTAGGTGAGCAGTACTTC
size: -
J: TRBJ2-7
V: TRBV25-1
D: TRBD2

CDR3: CASSTGQSLCGGYTF
DNA: TGTGCCAGCAGCACCGGACAATCCCTGTGCGGTGGCTACACCTTC
size: -
J: TRBJ1-2
V: TRBV9
D: -

CDR3: CASSLWGNEQFF
DNA: TGTGCCAGCAGCTTGTGGGGCAATGAGCAGTTCTTC
size: many
J: TRBJ2-1
V: TRBV5-5
D: -

CDR3: CASSDPGPTYNEQFF
DNA: TGTGCCAGCAGCGATCCGGGACCAACCTACAATGAGCAGTTCTTC
size: -
J: TRBJ2-1
V: TRBV7-2
D: -

CDR3: CASARDRAYEQYF
DNA: TGTGCCAGCGCCCGGGACAGGGCCTACGAGCAGTACTTC
size: few
J: TRBJ2-7
V: TRBV6-6
D: TRBD1

CDR3: CASSYSPVGSGGADEQFF
DNA: TGTGCCAGCAGCTACTCCCCTGTTGGTAGCGGGGGGGCGGATGAGCAGTTCTTC
size: -
J: TRBJ2-1
V: TRBV11-2
D: TRBD2